Detailed here is one T cell receptor beta chain. Its antigen is undetermined. The data were taken from a study of T cell repertoires in aging, cancer and after chemotherapy. Study summary: Six age groups, ranging from 30 or younger to 70 or older, included the donors.

Findings of the study overall: Untreated cancer patients had significantly lower blood TCR diversity than age-matched healthy donors.

Multiplex touch-down PCR with TRB-A/B primers amplified rearranged V-D-J TRB sequences. TCRdb passed the multiplex PCR reads through MiXCR, listing each CDR3 protein once. The top ten clones hold 25% to 30% of a sample with several thousand distinct CDR3 sequences, around a quarter of them seen once. Germline CDR1 and CDR2: MNHEY and SMNVEV (reference sequence). This CDR3 contains 15 residues. V lost 3 bases, J lost 1 base, and 13 bases lay in between. The template was genomic DNA from peripheral blood, not RNA. The chain combines TRBV27 with TRBJ2-7; D is unresolved. This clonotype was obtained from a human donor in good health. The donor label of this sample is uncertain. Sequencing was carried out using blood. The CDR3 bases are TGTGCCAGCAGTTTCTCACTGAGTTCGTCCTACGAGCAGTACTTC. It is translated as CASSFSLSSSYEQYF.